This section outlines one T cell receptor (beta chain) sequence together with its context. Its matching antigen is unknown. Primed by a sample-barcoded 5' primer and a J-beta primer mix, a second PCR proceeded for about 6 to 11 cycles. TCRdb analysed the 5' RACE reads with MiXCR anew, one entry per CDR3 protein. The table shows roughly 700,000 distinct CDR3 sequences, with more than 40% occurring only once. RNA extraction gave at least 5.5 micrograms of total RNA per sample. The source of the sample is a study of blood T cells in healthy people across ages. Study in general: Capture via template switching afforded approximately one barcoded beta molecule per two T cells. Study outcomes and limitations: Per million T cells, TCR beta diversity dropped about linearly as age rose.

The length of the CDR3 is 15 residues. The germline CDR1 and CDR2 sequences are SGHRS and YFSETQ. V was cut by 4 bases and J by 2 bases, with 15 bases left in between. The specimen was blood. The clonotype was recovered from an older woman in good health. The rearrangement links TRBV5-1 to TRBJ1-1; D may be TRBD1 (5 bases). CDR3 sequence reads: CASSLGTGVNTEAFF. CDR3 DNA: TGCGCCAGCAGCCTAGGAACAGGAGTAAACACTGAAGCTTTCTTT. The full variable domain, with the rest looked up from reference TRBV5-1 and TRBJ1-1, is KAGVTQTPRYLIKTRGQQVTLSCSPISGHRSVSWYQQTPGQGLQFLFEYFSETQRNKGNFPGRFSGRQFSNSRSEMNVSTLELGDSALYLCASSLGTGVNTEAFFGQGTRLTVV.